Shown below are 26 T cell receptor beta chains from a single sample sequenced in a study of OX40 agonist ivuxolimab in advanced cancers. TCRdb keeps only in-frame clones here, not all; method: immunoSEQ multiplex PCR. Of 73,000 or so clones in the sample, 75% to 85% were seen once. This material consisted of CD4+ or CD8+ T cells sorted from blood, taken in a trial of the OX40 agonist ivuxolimab. Receptor source: an adult with an advanced solid tumor such as melanoma, head and neck, liver or kidney cancer.

The chain uses TRBV4-3 and TRBJ2-1, with TRBD2 identical over 10 bases. The CDR3 runs to 17 residues. Trimming took 0 bases from V and 4 from J; bases not matched to a gene: 6. Germline loops: CDR1 LGHNA, CDR2 YSLEER. CDR3 region: CASSQDGAGGRYNEQFF. CDR3 bases: TGCGCCAGCAGCCAAGATGGAGCGGGGGGGAGATACAATGAGCAGTTCTTC.

The chain employs TRBV5-4 and TRBJ1-2; TRBD1 matches 7 bases. V shed 5 bases and J 4 bases; nucleotides not matched to a gene: 11. The CDR3 has 15 amino acids. Germline values: CDR1 SGHNT, CDR2 YYREEE (reference sequence). This chain's CDR3 is CASRTGTEVGYGYTF. The DNA for the CDR3 is TGTGCCAGCAGAACAGGGACAGAGGTCGGCTATGGCTACACCTTC.

The V call is TRBV6-5, the J call TRBJ1-2, with 8 positions matching TRBD1. This CDR3 has 15 amino acids. The junction had 10 bases not matched to a gene; V was cut back by 4 bases and J by 6 bases. Germline CDR1 MNHEY, CDR2 SVGAGI. CDR3 amino acids: CASSLDRARGDGYTF. CDR3 DNA sequence: TGTGCCAGCAGTTTGGACAGGGCCCGTGGAGATGGCTACACCTTC.

This rearrangement joins TRBV12-5 to TRBJ2-3; the D is unclear. Per germline, CDR1 LGHNT and CDR2 FRNRAP. V lost 0 bases to trimming and J lost 2 bases, with 6 bases between them. This CDR3 region has 14 residues. CDR3 nucleotide sequence: TGTGCTAGTGGTTTGGTGGCAGACACAGATACGCAGTATTTT. It specifies CASGLVADTDTQYF.

The gene calls are TRBV6-1 and TRBJ1-1; 7 nucleotides align to TRBD1. From germline, CDR1 is MNHNS and CDR2 SASEGT. The CDR3 runs 15 residues. V lost 7 bases to trimming and J lost 1 base; unmatched junction nucleotides: 9. The CDR3 DNA sequence: TGTGCCAGCACCGCAGGGGGGACTTCGAACACTGAAGCTTTCTTT. Amino acids: CASTAGGTSNTEAFF.

The rearrangement uses TRBV6-6 and TRBJ1-6; the match to TRBD1 covers 7 bases. The CDR3 consists of 14 residues. The germline V gene has CDR1 MNHNY and CDR2 SVGAGI (reference sequence). J was trimmed by 10 bases and V by 7 bases; bases with no gene match: 10. The CDR3 loop reads CASTRDRESSPLHF. CDR3 DNA sequence: TGTGCCAGCACCCGAGACAGGGAATCATCACCCCTCCACTTT.

This clone was recorded once. The rearrangement links TRBV10-2 to TRBJ2-2; D is uncertain. The CDR3 sequence is 11 residues long. V was clipped by 6 bases and J by 3 bases, with 2 bases between them. Germline CDR1 is WSHSY and CDR2 is SAAADI. The CDR3 reads CASRDTGELFF. The CDR3 nucleotides are TGCGCCAGCAGGGACACCGGGGAGCTGTTTTTT.

The chain links TRBV6-4 to TRBJ1-1; D call uncertain. There are 14 residues in the CDR3. CDR1 MRHNA and CDR2 SNTAGT come from the germline V gene. The ends were cut back, 0 bases at V and 1 base at J, with 6 bases in the middle. CDR3 sequence (DNA): TGTGCCAGCAGTGACTCCTCTAAGAACACTGAAGCTTTCTTT. This codes for CASSDSSKNTEAFF.

The V and J genes are TRBV30 and TRBJ2-3; 8 bases align to TRBD1. Germline CDR1 is GTSNPN and CDR2 is SVGIG (reference sequence). The V gene end was trimmed by 3 bases and the J gene end by 1 base; junction bases not matched to a gene: 0. The CDR3 covers 13 residues. The CDR3 sequence is CAWRTGGTDTQYF. CDR3 DNA: TGTGCCTGGAGGACAGGGGGCACAGATACGCAGTATTTT.

The rearrangement joins TRBV9 to TRBJ2-3, with D possibly being TRBD2 (6 bases). V lost 3 bases and J lost 9, with 23 bases in between. This CDR3 spans 16 amino acids. Germline V gene data show CDR1 as SGDLS and CDR2 as YYNGEE. The DNA for the CDR3 is TGTGCCAGCAGCGAGACGGGGGTGCCCGGTTCTGGAACGCAGTATTTT. It encodes CASSETGVPGSGTQYF.

The V call is TRBV5-6, the J call TRBJ2-3; TRBD1 matches at 7 bases. J gave up 3 bases and V 1 base, and 8 bases lay outside the gene matches. The germline V gene has CDR1 SGHDT and CDR2 YYEEEE. The CDR3 extends over 16 amino acids. The CDR3 reads CASSLRETGRTDTQYF. For the CDR3, the DNA is TGTGCCAGCAGCTTGCGAGAGACAGGGAGAACAGATACGCAGTATTTT.

The chain joins TRBV5-1 to TRBJ2-7; D not resolved. The CDR3 has 14 amino acids. V was cut by 4 bases and J by 5 bases, with 16 bases left in between. The germline CDR1 and CDR2 sequences are SGHRS and YFSETQ. The CDR3 sequence: CASSDDPQGHEQYF. DNA for the CDR3: TGCGCCAGCAGCGACGACCCCCAAGGGCACGAGCAGTACTTC.

The V call is TRBV7-9, the J call TRBJ2-3, with TRBD2 as a possible D gene (5 bases). The germline gives CDR1 SEHNR, CDR2 FQNEAQ (reference sequence). Trimming removed 8 bases at V and 1 base at J, with 16 bases between. The CDR3 has 15 residues. Here the CDR3 reads CASSTRVIGTDTQYF. The CDR3 bases are TGTGCCAGCTCCACTAGGGTCATAGGCACAGATACGCAGTATTTT. Based on the CDR3 plus reference TRBV7-9 and TRBJ2-3, the full variable domain is DTGVSQNPRHKITKRGQNVTFRCDPISEHNRLYWYRQTLGQGPEFLTYFQNEAQLEKSRLLSDRFSAERPKGSFSTLEIQRTEQGDSAMYLCASSTRVIGTDTQYFGPGTRLTVL.

This clone was observed once. This chain links TRBV19 with TRBJ2-7, with 9 bases lining up with TRBD1. Germline V gives CDR1 LNHDA, CDR2 SQIVND (reference sequence). After removal of 8 bases from V and 2 bases from J, the junction contained 1 base not matched to a gene. The CDR3 loop spans 12 amino acids. The CDR3 DNA is TGTGCCAGTGGGACAGGGACCTACGAGCAGTACTTC. Amino acid sequence: CASGTGTYEQYF.

The rearrangement links TRBV6-5 to TRBJ2-3, with D maybe TRBD1 (5 bases). V was shortened by 4 bases and J by 2 bases, with 13 bases between the two germline ends. The CDR3 extends over 15 amino acids. Germline V gives CDR1 MNHEY, CDR2 SVGAGI. In DNA, the CDR3 is TGTGCCAGCAGTTCCCAGGGCTCGAACACAGATACGCAGTATTTT. It is translated as CASSSQGSNTDTQYF.

This rearrangement joins TRBV6-1 to TRBJ2-1; weak D call: TRBD2 (5 bases). The germline gives CDR1 MNHNS, CDR2 SASEGT. The CDR3 is 13 residues long. V was cut by 6 bases and J by 9 bases, with 15 bases left in between. CDR3 region: CASSLLEVSEQFF. Written as DNA, the CDR3 is TGTGCCAGCAGCCTCTTGGAGGTCAGTGAGCAGTTCTTC.

This clone turned up a few times. The junction departs from the called germline gene at one end, perhaps through a read error. V is TRBV5-1 and J is TRBJ2-6, with D possibly being TRBD1 (5 bases). CDR3 length: 15 residues. Germline assignment: CDR1 SGHRS and CDR2 YFSETQ. The CDR3 nucleotides are TGCGCCAGCAGCTTCCAGGTTTCTGGGGCCGACGTCCTGACTTTC. Protein: CASSFQVSGADVLTF.

The genes are TRBV2 and TRBJ1-3; 7 nucleotides line up with TRBD1. Trimming removed 5 bases from V and 4 bases from J; junction bases left unmatched: 11. CDR1 and CDR2 from the germline V gene are SNHLY and FYNNEI. This CDR3 has 16 residues. DNA of the CDR3: TGTGCCAGCAGTACCGCCCAGACAGGGTCCGGAAACACCATATATTTT. Its protein is CASSTAQTGSGNTIYF.

This clone was counted a few times. V is TRBV30 and J is TRBJ1-1; a possible D gene is TRBD1 (5 bases). Per the germline V gene, CDR1 is GTSNPN and CDR2 is SVGIG (reference sequence). V was cut by 0 bases and J by 1 base, with 6 bases left in between. The CDR3 has 13 residues. This CDR3 reads CAWSVQGNTEAFF. The CDR3 DNA is TGTGCCTGGAGTGTGCAGGGGAACACTGAAGCTTTCTTT.

This chain joins TRBV7-7 and TRBJ1-3, with D unclear. The V end was cut by 5 bases, the J end by 0 bases, with 11 bases between. The CDR3 is 15 amino acids. CDR1 SSHAT and CDR2 FNYEAQ come from the germline V gene (reference sequence). CDR3: CASSPSSSSGNTIYF. The CDR3 nucleotides are TGTGCCAGCAGCCCCTCCTCGAGCTCTGGAAACACCATATATTTT.

The J gene is TRBJ2-7, the V gene TRBV7-9; possible D gene TRBD2, 5 bases. Germline V gene data show CDR1 as SEHNR and CDR2 as FQNEAQ (reference sequence). The CDR3 totals 12 residues. The ends were cut back, 2 bases at V and 5 bases at J, with 7 bases in the middle. CDR3 amino acids: CASSLSGDEQYF. The CDR3 coding sequence is TGTGCCAGCAGCTTATCCGGGGACGAGCAGTACTTC. Full variable domain (rest looked up from reference TRBV7-9 and TRBJ2-7): DTGVSQNPRHKITKRGQNVTFRCDPISEHNRLYWYRQTLGQGPEFLTYFQNEAQLEKSRLLSDRFSAERPKGSFSTLEIQRTEQGDSAMYLCASSLSGDEQYFGPGTRLTVT.

This clone has a handful of counts. V is TRBV18 and J is TRBJ1-6; D is perhaps TRBD1 (6 bases). Per germline, CDR1 KGHSH and CDR2 LQKENI. The CDR3 spans 13 residues. With 0 bases removed from V and 12 bases from J, the gap between germline ends came to 9 bases. The CDR3 loop reads CASSPPGAGPLHF. The CDR3 bases are TGTGCCAGCTCACCACCGGGGGCGGGACCCCTCCACTTT.

The rearrangement joins TRBV5-1 to TRBJ1-1; TRBD1 agrees at 8 bases. J lost 5 bases, V lost 3 bases, and 9 bases had no gene match. CDR1 is SGHRS, CDR2 YFSETQ, per germline. This CDR3 contains 15 residues. The CDR3 protein is CASSSSRTGRTEAFF. The DNA of the CDR3 is TGCGCCAGCAGCTCCTCAAGGACAGGGCGAACTGAAGCTTTCTTT.

The chain carries TRBV4-1 and TRBJ1-1, with 7 bases matching TRBD1. CDR1 MGHRA and CDR2 YSYEKL come from the germline V gene. Unmatched junction bases numbered 4, after V lost 3 bases and J lost 0 bases. The CDR3 consists of 15 residues. CDR3 sequence: CASSHPGTVNTEAFF. The CDR3 DNA reads as TGCGCCAGCAGCCATCCCGGGACAGTGAACACTGAAGCTTTCTTT.

In this sample, this clone turned up a few times. The chain links TRBV23-1 to TRBJ1-5; D not resolved. TRBV23-1 carries the ORF label, with uncertain function. V was trimmed by 0 bases and J by 7 bases, leaving 1 base between them. The CDR3 runs 11 residues. The CDR3 bases are TGCGCCAGCAGTCAATCCCAGCCCCAGCATTTT. It is translated as CASSQSQPQHF.

The chain recombines TRBV14 with TRBJ1-2; TRBD1 might be the D (5 bases). Germline-derived CDR1 and CDR2 are SGHDN and FVKESK. The CDR3 consists of 14 residues. Trimming stripped 4 bases from V and 0 bases from J, with 9 bases between. The CDR3 spells CASSLDIANYGYTF. The CDR3 bases are TGTGCCAGCAGCCTGGACATAGCTAACTATGGCTACACCTTC.